This entry is about one T cell receptor (beta chain). The data were obtained in a study of response to subunit inactivated influenza vaccine. V lost 6 bases and J lost 7, with 12 bases in between. The CDR3 spans 13 residues. The V gene's germline CDR1 is MNHNS and CDR2 SASEGT. TCRdb redid the calling of the RT-PCR reads with MiXCR, one entry per CDR3 protein. The table includes about 700,000 distinct CDR3 sequences, around a sixth detected once. Sample: PBMCs from blood, taken 11 to 12 days after vaccination. The sequence was collected from a man between 45 and 60 years old who received an inactivated influenza vaccine. V usage is TRBV6-1 and J usage is TRBJ2-2; D perhaps matches TRBD1 (5 bases). The CDR3 nucleotides are TGTGCCAGCAGAAGACAGAGTATCGGGGAGCTGTTTTTT. Protein sequence: CASRRQSIGELFF.